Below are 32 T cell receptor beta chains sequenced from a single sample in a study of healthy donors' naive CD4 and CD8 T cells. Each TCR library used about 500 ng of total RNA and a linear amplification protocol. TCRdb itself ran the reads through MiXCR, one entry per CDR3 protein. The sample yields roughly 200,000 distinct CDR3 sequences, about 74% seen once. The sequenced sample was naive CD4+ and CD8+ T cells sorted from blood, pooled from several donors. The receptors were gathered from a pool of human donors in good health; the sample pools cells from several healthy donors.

The CDR3: CASPAEGGTGHEQFF. The CDR3 region has the DNA TGTGCCAGCCCCGCGGAGGGCGGGACAGGTCATGAGCAGTTCTTC. The rearrangement joins TRBV5-4 to TRBJ2-1; 8 bases agree with TRBD1. CDR1 is SGHNT, CDR2 YYREEE, per germline (reference sequence). V trimming: 7 bases; J trimming: 8 bases; junction bases outside the gene matches: 14. CDR3 size: 15 residues.

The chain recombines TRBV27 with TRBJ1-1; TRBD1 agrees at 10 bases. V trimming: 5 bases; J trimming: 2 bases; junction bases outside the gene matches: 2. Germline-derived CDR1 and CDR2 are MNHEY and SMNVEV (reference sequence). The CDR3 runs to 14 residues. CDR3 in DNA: TGTGCCAGCAGTGGGGACAGGGGAAACACTGAAGCTTTCTTT. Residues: CASSGDRGNTEAFF.

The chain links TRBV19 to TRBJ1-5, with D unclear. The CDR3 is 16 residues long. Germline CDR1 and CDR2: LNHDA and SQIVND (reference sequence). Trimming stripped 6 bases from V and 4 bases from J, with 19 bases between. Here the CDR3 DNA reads TGTGCCAGTAGAGCTCAACTGCAGTTTCCTAATCAGCCCCAGCATTTT. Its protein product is CASRAQLQFPNQPQHF.

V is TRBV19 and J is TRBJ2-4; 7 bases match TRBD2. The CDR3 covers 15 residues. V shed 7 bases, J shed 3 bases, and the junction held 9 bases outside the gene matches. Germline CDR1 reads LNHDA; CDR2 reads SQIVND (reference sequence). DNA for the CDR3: TGTGCCAGTAAGGTCGGCGGGAGTTACAAAAACATTCAGTACTTC. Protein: CASKVGGSYKNIQYF.

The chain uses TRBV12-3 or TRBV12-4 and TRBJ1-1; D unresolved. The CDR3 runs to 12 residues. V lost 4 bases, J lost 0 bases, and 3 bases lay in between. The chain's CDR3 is CASSSMNTEAFF. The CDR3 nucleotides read TGTGCCAGCAGTTCTATGAACACTGAAGCTTTCTTT.

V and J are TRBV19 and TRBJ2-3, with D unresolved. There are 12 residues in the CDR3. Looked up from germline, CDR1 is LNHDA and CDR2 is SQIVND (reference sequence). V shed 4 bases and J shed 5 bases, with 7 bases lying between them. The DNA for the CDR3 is TGTGCCAGTAGTACCCTTGGAGATACGCAGTATTTT. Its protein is CASSTLGDTQYF.

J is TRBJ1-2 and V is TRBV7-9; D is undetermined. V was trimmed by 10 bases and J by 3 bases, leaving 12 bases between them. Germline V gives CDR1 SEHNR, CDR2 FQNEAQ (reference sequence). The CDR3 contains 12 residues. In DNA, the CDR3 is TGTGCCATTCCTGGCCAGGACTATGGCTACACCTTC. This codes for CAIPGQDYGYTF.

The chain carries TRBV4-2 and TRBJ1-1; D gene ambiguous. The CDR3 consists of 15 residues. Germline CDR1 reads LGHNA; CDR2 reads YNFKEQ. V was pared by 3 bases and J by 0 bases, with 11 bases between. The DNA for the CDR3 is TGTGCCAGCAGCCAGGCCAGTAGTATGAACACTGAAGCTTTCTTT. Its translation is CASSQASSMNTEAFF.

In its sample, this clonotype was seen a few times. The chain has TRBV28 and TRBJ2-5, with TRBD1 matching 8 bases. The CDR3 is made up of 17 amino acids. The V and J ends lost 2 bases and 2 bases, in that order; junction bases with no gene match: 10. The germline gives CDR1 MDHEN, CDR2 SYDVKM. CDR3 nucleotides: TGTGCCAGCAGTTTAGCTTCGGCTGGGACAGGACAAGAGACCCAGTACTTC. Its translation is CASSLASAGTGQETQYF.

The CDR3 loop is CASSFPTGEAFF. CDR3 nucleotide sequence: TGTGCCAGCAGTTTTCCCACAGGTGAAGCTTTCTTT. This chain connects TRBV12-3 or TRBV12-4 to TRBJ1-1, with a possible D match to TRBD1 (5 bases). Trimming took 3 bases from V and 7 from J, leaving 9 bases between them. This CDR3 has 12 amino acids.

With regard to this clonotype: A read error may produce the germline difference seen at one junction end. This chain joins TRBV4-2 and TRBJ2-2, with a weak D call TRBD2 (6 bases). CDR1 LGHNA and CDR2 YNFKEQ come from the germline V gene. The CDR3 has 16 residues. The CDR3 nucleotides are TGTGCCAGCAACCAAGGCTCGACTAGAAAGCCCGGGGAGCTGTTTTTT. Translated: CASNQGSTRKPGELFF.

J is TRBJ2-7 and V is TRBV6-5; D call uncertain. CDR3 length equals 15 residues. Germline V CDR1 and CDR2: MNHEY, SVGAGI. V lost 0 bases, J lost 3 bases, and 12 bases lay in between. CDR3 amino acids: CASSYSPNGGYEQYF. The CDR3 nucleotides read TGTGCCAGCAGTTACTCCCCTAATGGCGGCTACGAGCAGTACTTC.

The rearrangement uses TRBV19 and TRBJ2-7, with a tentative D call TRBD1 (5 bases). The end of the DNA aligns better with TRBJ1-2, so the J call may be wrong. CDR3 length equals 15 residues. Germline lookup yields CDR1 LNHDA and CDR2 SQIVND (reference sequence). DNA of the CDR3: TGTGCCAGTAAGTGGGCGGCAGGGTCTGAAGATGGCTACACCTTC. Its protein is CASKWAAGSEDGYTF.

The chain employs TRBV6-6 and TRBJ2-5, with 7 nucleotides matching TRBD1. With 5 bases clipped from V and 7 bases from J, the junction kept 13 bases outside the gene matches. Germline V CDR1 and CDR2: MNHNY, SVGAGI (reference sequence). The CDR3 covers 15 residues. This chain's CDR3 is CASSERTGPWATQYF. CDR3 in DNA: TGTGCCAGCAGTGAACGGACAGGCCCCTGGGCGACCCAGTACTTC.

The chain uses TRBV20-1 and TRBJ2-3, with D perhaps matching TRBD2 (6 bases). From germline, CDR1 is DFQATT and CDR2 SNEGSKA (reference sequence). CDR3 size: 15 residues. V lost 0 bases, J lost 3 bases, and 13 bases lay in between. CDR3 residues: CSARDGGIPTDTQYF. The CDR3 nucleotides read TGCAGTGCTAGAGATGGCGGGATTCCGACAGATACGCAGTATTTT.

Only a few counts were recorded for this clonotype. The CDR3 protein is CASSRDRGLGQPQHF. The CDR3, as DNA: TGTGCCAGCAGCCGGGACAGGGGGCTTGGTCAGCCCCAGCATTTT. J is TRBJ1-5 and V is TRBV5-4; TRBD1 matches at 12 bases. With 4 bases clipped from V and 6 bases from J, the junction kept 5 bases outside the gene matches. CDR3 length: 15 amino acids. Germline V lookup: CDR1 SGHNT, CDR2 YYREEE (reference sequence).

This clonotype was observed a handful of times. The chain's CDR3 is CASSVDRDLTDTQYF. In nucleotides, the CDR3 is TGTGCCAGCAGCGTGGACAGGGATTTGACGGATACGCAGTATTTT. This chain joins TRBV5-6 and TRBJ2-3; TRBD1 matches at 8 bases. Germline CDR1 and CDR2: SGHDT and YYEEEE. This CDR3 region has 15 residues. V gave up 4 bases and J gave up 6 bases; unmatched junction bases: 10.

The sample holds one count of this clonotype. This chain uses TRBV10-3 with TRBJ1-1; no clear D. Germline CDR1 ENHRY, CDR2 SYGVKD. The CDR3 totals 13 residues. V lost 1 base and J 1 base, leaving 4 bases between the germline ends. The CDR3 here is CAISELGNTEAFF. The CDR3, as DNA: TGTGCCATCAGTGAGTTAGGGAACACTGAAGCTTTCTTT.

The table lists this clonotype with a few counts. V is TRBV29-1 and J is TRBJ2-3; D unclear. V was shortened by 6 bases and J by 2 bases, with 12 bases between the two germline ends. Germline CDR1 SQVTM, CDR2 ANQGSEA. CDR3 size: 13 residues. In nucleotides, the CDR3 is TGCAGCGTGCAATGGAGACTCACAGATACGCAGTATTTT. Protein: CSVQWRLTDTQYF.

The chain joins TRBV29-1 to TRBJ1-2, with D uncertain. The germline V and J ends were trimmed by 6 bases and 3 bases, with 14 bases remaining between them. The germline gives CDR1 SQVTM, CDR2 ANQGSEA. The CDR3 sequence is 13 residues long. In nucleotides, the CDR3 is TGCAGCGTCCCGGGAGTTACACACTATGGCTACACCTTC. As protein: CSVPGVTHYGYTF.

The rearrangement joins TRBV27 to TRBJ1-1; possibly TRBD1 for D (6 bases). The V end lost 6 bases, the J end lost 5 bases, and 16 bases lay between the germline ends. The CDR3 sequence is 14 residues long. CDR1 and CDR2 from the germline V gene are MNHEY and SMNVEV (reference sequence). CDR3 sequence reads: CASSPRGAYTEAFF. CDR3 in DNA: TGTGCCAGCAGCCCCAGGGGCGCGTATACTGAAGCTTTCTTT.

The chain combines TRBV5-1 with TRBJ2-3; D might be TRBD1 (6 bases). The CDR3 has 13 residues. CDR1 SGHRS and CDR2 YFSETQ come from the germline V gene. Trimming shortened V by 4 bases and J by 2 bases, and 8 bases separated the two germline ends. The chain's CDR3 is CASSPGVTDTQYF. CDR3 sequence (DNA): TGCGCCAGCAGCCCAGGGGTCACAGATACGCAGTATTTT. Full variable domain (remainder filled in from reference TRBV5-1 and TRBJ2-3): KAGVTQTPRYLIKTRGQQVTLSCSPISGHRSVSWYQQTPGQGLQFLFEYFSETQRNKGNFPGRFSGRQFSNSRSEMNVSTLELGDSALYLCASSPGVTDTQYFGPGTRLTVL.

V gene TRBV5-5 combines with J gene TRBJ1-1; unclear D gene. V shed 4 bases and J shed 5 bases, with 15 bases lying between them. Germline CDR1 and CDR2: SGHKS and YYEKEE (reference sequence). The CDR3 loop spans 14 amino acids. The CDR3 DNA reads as TGTGCCAGCAGCCCCTGGCTTAGGGAAACTGAAGCTTTCTTT. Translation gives CASSPWLRETEAFF.

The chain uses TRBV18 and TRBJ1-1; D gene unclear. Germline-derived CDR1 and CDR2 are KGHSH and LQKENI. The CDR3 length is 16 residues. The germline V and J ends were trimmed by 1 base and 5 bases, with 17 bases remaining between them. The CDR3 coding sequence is TGTGCCAGCTCACCACGTCTGGAGCCAACGGGGACTGAAGCTTTCTTT. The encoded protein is CASSPRLEPTGTEAFF.

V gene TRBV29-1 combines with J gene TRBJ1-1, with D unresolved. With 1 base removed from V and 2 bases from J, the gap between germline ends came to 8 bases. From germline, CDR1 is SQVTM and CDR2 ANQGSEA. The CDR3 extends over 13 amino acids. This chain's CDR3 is CSVEGRENTEAFF. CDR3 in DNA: TGCAGCGTTGAAGGTCGGGAAAACACTGAAGCTTTCTTT.

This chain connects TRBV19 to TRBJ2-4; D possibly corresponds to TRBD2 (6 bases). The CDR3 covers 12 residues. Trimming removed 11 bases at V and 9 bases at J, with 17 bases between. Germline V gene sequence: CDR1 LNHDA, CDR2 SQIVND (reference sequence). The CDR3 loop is CAPTRRGGIQYF. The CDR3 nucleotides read TGTGCCCCAACCAGGAGGGGAGGCATTCAGTACTTC.

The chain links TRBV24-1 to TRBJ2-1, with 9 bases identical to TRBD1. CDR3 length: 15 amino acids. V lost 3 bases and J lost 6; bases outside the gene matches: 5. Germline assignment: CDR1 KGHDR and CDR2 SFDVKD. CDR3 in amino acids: CATSDPGQGGNEQFF. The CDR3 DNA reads TGTGCCACCAGTGATCCGGGACAGGGTGGCAATGAGCAGTTCTTC.

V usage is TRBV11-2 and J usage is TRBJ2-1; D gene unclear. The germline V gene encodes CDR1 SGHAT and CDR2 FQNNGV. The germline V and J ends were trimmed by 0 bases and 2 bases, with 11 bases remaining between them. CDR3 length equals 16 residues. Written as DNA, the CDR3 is TGTGCCAGCAGCTTAGATAGCCGGGCCCCCTACAATGAGCAGTTCTTC. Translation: CASSLDSRAPYNEQFF.

This chain's CDR3 is CASSLSTTAPEQYF. CDR3 bases: TGTGCCAGCAGTTTATCCACGACCGCACCGGAGCAGTACTTC. The chain is built from TRBV27 and TRBJ2-7; D not certain. CDR1 is MNHEY and CDR2 is SMNVEV in the germline V gene (reference sequence). The V and J ends lost 0 bases and 7 bases respectively, with 13 bases between them. This CDR3 region has 14 residues.

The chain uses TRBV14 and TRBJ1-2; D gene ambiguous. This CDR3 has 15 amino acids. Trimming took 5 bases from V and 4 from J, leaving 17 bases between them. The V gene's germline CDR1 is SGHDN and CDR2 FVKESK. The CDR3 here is CASSTLADSSYGYTF. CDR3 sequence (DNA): TGTGCCAGCAGCACGCTTGCCGACTCAAGCTATGGCTACACCTTC.

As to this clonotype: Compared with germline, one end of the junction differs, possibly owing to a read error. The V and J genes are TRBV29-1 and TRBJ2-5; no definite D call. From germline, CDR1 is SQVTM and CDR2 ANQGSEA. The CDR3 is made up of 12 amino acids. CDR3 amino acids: CSGSEDQETQYF. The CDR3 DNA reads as TGCAGCGGCTCCGAAGACCAGGAGACCCAGTACTTC.

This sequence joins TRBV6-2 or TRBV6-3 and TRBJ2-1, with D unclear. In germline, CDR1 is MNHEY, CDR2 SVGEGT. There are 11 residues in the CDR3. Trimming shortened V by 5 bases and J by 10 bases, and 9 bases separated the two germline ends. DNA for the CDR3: TGTGCCAGCAGTCCCCGACGGGAGCAGTTCTTC. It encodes CASSPRREQFF.